What follows is one T cell receptor beta chain and its context. This clonotype was picked up many times. Its target antigen remains unknown. Base qualities are not recorded, but no much larger clone differs from it by a single base. This entry comes from a study of T-cell reconstitution after alpha-beta-depleted transplantation in children listed by TCRdb under 2016. Background for the entire study: Using TCR repertoire profiling, the study quantitatively followed how T-cell immune reconstitution unfolded in children after TCRalphabeta/CD19-depleted allogeneic hematopoietic cell transplantation. Broad study findings and their caveats: In some patients, the high TCRbeta diversity seen at day 60 was put down to recipient T cells and intrathymic progenitors that had survived conditioning. About two months after transplant, the apparently early recovery of alphabetaT-cell counts reportedly depended on just several hundred clones that had expanded rapidly and came from non-depleted graft cells. Over subsequent months, a decline in hyperexpanded clone frequencies was noted, and after one year, T-cell counts and TCRbeta diversity were mostly ascribed to newly produced T cells.

What the treatment or condition label conveys for this sample: allogeneic hematopoietic cell transplantation with graft depleted of TCRalphabeta T cells and CD19 B cells. The transplant recipients were children given TCRalphabeta/CD19-depleted allogeneic hematopoietic cell grafts. Libraries were made using PCR. The listed sequencing device is Illumina HiSeq 2500. TCR library preparation used molecular barcoding, with unique molecular identifiers applied to normalize quantification of the TCRbeta repertoire. Starting from the raw public reads, TCRdb applied fastp trimming at Q25, assembled clones with MiXCR and retained in-frame beta chains. Each entry is one CDR3 protein sequence, shown with its most common DNA and genes. In this sample the table shows about 290,000 distinct CDR3 sequences, around 10% of which occur a single time. Of the sample, 7.5% is held by the ten largest clones. Including the terminal cysteine and phenylalanine, the CDR3 comprises 16 residues. The CDR3 DNA has 48 bases and is translated from base 1. Clipping removes 1 base from V and 1 base from J, with 9 as the unmatched junction base count. Taken from the germline V gene (reference sequence), the CDR1 and CDR2 loops are DFQATT and SNEGSKA.

Sequencing used PBMCs, obtained before TCRalphabeta/CD19-depleted stem cell transplant. The chain employs TRBV20-1 and TRBJ1-1; 7 nucleotides in the junction match TRBD1. The sequence was obtained from a boy under three years old with acute myeloid leukemia, due to receive a stem cell transplant. The DNA is TGCAGTGCTAGAGCCGATGGACAGGAGAAGAACACTGAAGCTTTCTTT. The translation is CSARADGQEKNTEAFF.